This T cell receptor (beta chain) was observed in a study of CD8+CD57+ T cells in acquired aplastic anemia. About the study: The study obtained an average of around 2.9 ug of DNA from sorted CD4+ and CD8+ cells. Study outcomes and limitations: Roughly 27 sequences, all CD8+ CDR3, were shared between patients and controls.

Sequencing was done on patients that had shown CD8+CD57+ cell expansion by flow cytometry. A severe acquired aplastic anemia diagnosis applied to all patients. By the time of blood sampling, patients had still received no therapy. The TCR beta profiling, which covered VDJ combination and CDR3 sequence, was carried out using genomic DNA as the template. From the reads, TCRdb called clonotypes with MiXCR, one entry per CDR3 protein. The table includes a few hundred thousand distinct CDR3 sequences, about half detected once. Germline assignment: CDR1 LNHDA and CDR2 SQIVND (reference sequence). Germline trimming cut 0 bases from V and 7 bases from J; bases unmatched to any gene: 11. CDR3 size: 17 residues. In this sample, this clonotype turned up a few times. The antigen is undetermined.

V and J are TRBV19 and TRBJ2-7; 11 bases align to TRBD1. This clonotype originated in a human donor with aplastic anemia. Sequencing was carried out using sorted CD4+, CD8+, or CD8+CD57+ T cells (not recorded which) from PBMCs. The DNA of the CDR3 is TGTGCCAGTAGTATAGATGGGTCCGGACAGGGGGCTAGTGAGCAGTACTTC. This sequence encodes CASSIDGSGQGASEQYF.